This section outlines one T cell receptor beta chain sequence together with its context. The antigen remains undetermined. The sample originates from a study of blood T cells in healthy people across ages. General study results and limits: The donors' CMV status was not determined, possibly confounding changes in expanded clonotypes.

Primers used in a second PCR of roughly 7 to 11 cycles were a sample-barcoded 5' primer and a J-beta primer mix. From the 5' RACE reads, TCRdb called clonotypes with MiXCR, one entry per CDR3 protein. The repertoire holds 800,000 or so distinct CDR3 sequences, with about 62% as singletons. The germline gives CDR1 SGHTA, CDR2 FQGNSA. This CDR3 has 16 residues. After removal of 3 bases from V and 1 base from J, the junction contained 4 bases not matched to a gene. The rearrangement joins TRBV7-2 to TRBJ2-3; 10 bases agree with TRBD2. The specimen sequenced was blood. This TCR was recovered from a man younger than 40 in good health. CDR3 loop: CASSFLLAGGTDTQYF. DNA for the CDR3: TGTGCCAGCAGCTTCCTCCTAGCGGGGGGCACAGATACGCAGTATTTT.